Following are 32 T cell receptor beta chains from one sample sequenced in a study of blood T cell repertoires in COVID-19. Repertoires were generated with immunoSEQ multiplex PCR, while TCRdb's copy carries only in-frame clones and drops some. The repertoire holds under 250,000 clones, with around nine tenths as singletons. Sequencing input: peripheral blood. The receptors shown here come from a woman aged 55-75 years who had recovered from COVID-19.

The chain combines TRBV14 with TRBJ2-3, with unresolved D. The CDR3 consists of 13 residues. V was trimmed by 2 bases and J by 5 bases, leaving 8 bases between them. Germline CDR1 is SGHDN and CDR2 is FVKESK. The CDR3 spells CASSQNREDTQYF. CDR3 nucleotide sequence: TGTGCCAGCAGCCAAAACAGAGAAGATACGCAGTATTTT.

The rearrangement joins TRBV24-1 to TRBJ1-1, with TRBD1 as a possible D gene (6 bases). The CDR3 covers 15 residues. Per germline, CDR1 KGHDR and CDR2 SFDVKD. Trimming removed 6 bases at V and 4 bases at J, with 17 bases between. The CDR3 sequence: CATSSTGPGTTEAFF. The CDR3 DNA sequence: TGTGCCACCAGTAGCACAGGGCCCGGTACCACTGAAGCTTTCTTT.

The rearrangement uses TRBV7-2 and TRBJ2-7; D possibly corresponds to TRBD2 (5 bases). Germline loops: CDR1 SGHTA, CDR2 FQGNSA. Trimming removed 1 base at V and 5 bases at J, with 18 bases between. The CDR3 totals 16 residues. The CDR3 region has the DNA TGTGCCAGCAGCTTAGGGTCCCGGGTTGGGAGAGACGAGCAGTACTTC. Protein product: CASSLGSRVGRDEQYF.

The table lists this clone with a few counts. CDR3 loop: CASSITALYGYTF. CDR3 nucleotides: TGTGCCAGTAGTATCACAGCTTTATATGGCTACACCTTC. The rearrangement joins TRBV19 to TRBJ1-2; D gene ambiguous. Trimming removed 3 bases from V and 5 bases from J, with 10 bases in between. CDR1 is LNHDA and CDR2 is SQIVND in the germline V gene (reference sequence). The CDR3 totals 13 residues.

The gene calls are TRBV19 and TRBJ1-4; D gene unclear. The CDR3 consists of 16 residues. The V end was cut by 6 bases, the J end by 5 bases, with 19 bases between. CDR1 is LNHDA, CDR2 SQIVND, per germline (reference sequence). The CDR3 DNA reads as TGTGCCAGTAGCAGCTATTCGCGGGGAAGGAATGAAAAACTGTTTTTT. This gives the protein CASSSYSRGRNEKLFF.

The chain couples TRBV4-3 to TRBJ2-3; TRBD1 might be the D (5 bases). V was cut by 0 bases and J by 2 bases, with 9 bases left in between. Per the germline V gene, CDR1 is LGHNA and CDR2 is YSLEER. This CDR3 region has 15 residues. The CDR3 DNA follows: TGCGCCAGCAGCCAAGACGCTGGGGCCACAGATACGCAGTATTTT. It specifies CASSQDAGATDTQYF.

This chain uses TRBV6-6 with TRBJ1-3; possibly TRBD1 for D (6 bases). With 7 bases removed from V and 2 bases from J, the gap between germline ends came to 15 bases. This CDR3 has 15 residues. In germline, CDR1 is MNHNY, CDR2 SVGAGI (reference sequence). The CDR3 loop is CASTPGQLPGNTIYF. The DNA of the CDR3 is TGTGCCAGCACCCCGGGACAACTACCTGGAAACACCATATATTTT.

The chain couples TRBV28 to TRBJ1-5, with D possibly being TRBD1 (6 bases). The CDR3 is 13 residues long. Deletions cut 4 bases from V and 5 bases from J, with 9 bases between. Germline assignment: CDR1 MDHEN and CDR2 SYDVKM. The CDR3 bases are TGTGCCAGCAGTTCTGGGACACATCAGCCCCAGCATTTT. It yields the protein CASSSGTHQPQHF.

Written as DNA, the CDR3 is TGTGCCAGCAGCTTTGTACAGGGTGAGACCCAGTACTTC. This sequence encodes CASSFVQGETQYF. This chain joins TRBV13 and TRBJ2-5; D might be TRBD1 (6 bases). The CDR3 contains 13 residues. The germline gives CDR1 PRHDT, CDR2 FYEKMQ (reference sequence). V was cut by 3 bases and J by 5 bases, with 10 bases left in between.

CDR3 bases: TGTGCCAGCAGTGGCGGGGGTAACTATGGCTACACCTTC. Amino acids: CASSGGGNYGYTF. The chain joins TRBV25-1 to TRBJ1-2; D is perhaps TRBD1 (5 bases). Trimming shortened V by 4 bases and J by 1 base, and 7 bases separated the two germline ends. Germline V gives CDR1 MGHDK, CDR2 SYGVNS. The CDR3 is 13 amino acids.

V gene TRBV7-9 combines with J gene TRBJ1-1; D is unresolved. The CDR3 loop spans 14 amino acids. Trimming removed 6 bases at V and 1 base at J, with 12 bases between. Germline assignment: CDR1 SEHNR and CDR2 FQNEAQ (reference sequence). CDR3 in amino acids: CASSDGLSNTEAFF. The CDR3 bases are TGTGCCAGCAGTGACGGACTATCGAACACTGAAGCTTTCTTT.

CDR3 DNA: TGTGCCAGCAAGCGCAGGGTCCAAGAGACCCAGTACTTC. Translated, it gives CASKRRVQETQYF. The V and J genes are TRBV5-4 and TRBJ2-5; a weak D match, TRBD1 (5 bases). Germline lookup yields CDR1 SGHNT and CDR2 YYREEE (reference sequence). Trimming cost V 6 bases and J 1 base, with 10 bases left between them. The length of the CDR3 is 13 residues. The full variable domain, with the rest looked up from reference TRBV5-4 and TRBJ2-5, is ETGVTQSPTHLIKTRGQQVTLRCSSQSGHNTVSWYQQALGQGPQFIFQYYREEENGRGNFPPRFSGLQFPNYSSELNVNALELDDSALYLCASKRRVQETQYFGPGTRLLVL.

The chain recombines TRBV20-1 with TRBJ2-7; tentative D call: TRBD1 (6 bases). V lost 2 bases, J lost 12 bases, and 14 bases lay in between. The CDR3 has 11 residues. CDR1 and CDR2 (germline): DFQATT, SNEGSKA (reference sequence). The CDR3 region is CSARYDRPPYF. In DNA, the CDR3 is TGCAGTGCTAGATATGACAGGCCCCCGTACTTC.

The chain has TRBV18 and TRBJ1-1; no firm D call. This CDR3 spans 14 amino acids. From germline, CDR1 is KGHSH and CDR2 LQKENI. The germline V and J ends were trimmed by 1 base and 1 base, with 7 bases remaining between them. The CDR3 nucleotides read TGTGCCAGCTCACCACGAGATCGGAACACTGAAGCTTTCTTT. As protein: CASSPRDRNTEAFF.

This clone appeared a few times. This sequence joins TRBV5-5 and TRBJ2-7, with TRBD1 matching over 7 bases. V trimming: 6 bases; J trimming: 5 bases; junction bases outside the gene matches: 14. Germline V gene lookup returns CDR1 SGHKS and CDR2 YYEKEE (reference sequence). The CDR3 has 15 residues. The CDR3 reads CASIPPGTAGNEQYF. The CDR3 DNA reads TGTGCCAGCATCCCCCCCGGGACAGCAGGCAACGAGCAGTACTTC. Using reference TRBV5-5 and TRBJ2-7 for the parts outside the CDR3, the full variable domain is DAGVTQSPTHLIKTRGQQVTLRCSPISGHKSVSWYQQVLGQGPQFIFQYYEKEERGRGNFPDRFSARQFPNYSSELNVNALLLGDSALYLCASIPPGTAGNEQYFGPGTRLTVT.

The chain recombines TRBV27 with TRBJ2-3; tentatively, D is TRBD2 (6 bases). The germline CDR1 and CDR2 sequences are MNHEY and SMNVEV (reference sequence). CDR3 length: 15 amino acids. V was shortened by 4 bases and J by 4 bases, with 15 bases between the two germline ends. The DNA for the CDR3 is TGTGCCAGCAGTTCCCTGCGGGGTCTGGCAGATACGCAGTATTTT. Residues: CASSSLRGLADTQYF.

The chain uses TRBV9 and TRBJ2-5, with 10 bases that match TRBD1. The CDR3 is 16 residues long. V was clipped by 3 bases and J by 5 bases; unmatched bases: 10. The germline V gene has CDR1 SGDLS and CDR2 YYNGEE. CDR3 coding DNA: TGTGCCAGCAGCGCCGGGGACAGGGGTTTCGGGGAGACCCAGTACTTC. This sequence encodes CASSAGDRGFGETQYF.

This chain connects TRBV2 to TRBJ2-2; TRBD2 matches at 8 bases. This CDR3 is 19 amino acids long. CDR1 is SNHLY, CDR2 FYNNEI, per germline. V lost 4 bases to trimming and J lost 7 bases; unmatched junction nucleotides: 20. The chain's CDR3 is CASSGTASGWTDRGGELFF. The CDR3 DNA reads as TGTGCCAGCAGTGGAACGGCTAGCGGGTGGACCGACCGTGGCGGGGAGCTGTTTTTT.

V is TRBV15 and J is TRBJ2-7; 9 bases map to TRBD1. Germline-derived CDR1 and CDR2 are LNHNV and YYDKDF (reference sequence). V shed 1 base and J 11 bases; nucleotides not matched to a gene: 6. The CDR3 runs 13 residues. In DNA, the CDR3 is TGTGCCACCAGCAGAGGAGGACAGGGGTTGGAGTACTTC. Its translation: CATSRGGQGLEYF.

The rearrangement uses TRBV4-1 and TRBJ1-6, with D hard to call. CDR1 and CDR2 (germline): MGHRA, YSYEKL. Deletions cut 0 bases from V and 6 bases from J, with 15 bases between. The CDR3 runs to 17 residues. The CDR3 sequence: CASSQESGGFVNSPLHF. The CDR3 coding sequence is TGCGCCAGCAGCCAAGAATCCGGAGGGTTTGTTAATTCACCCCTCCACTTT.

V and J are TRBV7-9 and TRBJ2-7; perhaps TRBD1 as D (6 bases). Germline CDR1 is SEHNR and CDR2 is FQNEAQ (reference sequence). The length of the CDR3 is 14 residues. V was cut by 3 bases and J by 3 bases, with 12 bases left in between. The CDR3 spells CASSFTGLGYEQYF. As DNA, the CDR3 is TGTGCCAGCAGCTTCACAGGGCTTGGCTACGAGCAGTACTTC.

The V and J genes are TRBV29-1 and TRBJ2-1; 8 positions agree with TRBD1. Germline CDR1 reads SQVTM; CDR2 reads ANQGSEA. The J segment lost 5 bases and the V segment lost 7 bases, leaving 4 bases of the junction unmatched. CDR3 size: 12 residues. The CDR3 sequence is CSGGQGNNEQFF. The CDR3 DNA reads as TGCAGCGGCGGACAGGGAAACAATGAGCAGTTCTTC.

The chain carries TRBV6-5 and TRBJ1-1; D is possibly TRBD1 (5 bases). Deletions cut 8 bases from V and 1 base from J, with 17 bases between. The CDR3 extends over 15 amino acids. Germline CDR1 and CDR2: MNHEY and SVGAGI. CDR3 nucleotides: TGTGCCAGCGCGGCATTCCTAAGGGGGAACACTGAAGCTTTCTTT. This encodes CASAAFLRGNTEAFF.

V is TRBV5-1 and J is TRBJ1-3, with 9 bases lining up with TRBD1. After removal of 4 bases from V and 4 bases from J, the junction contained 9 bases not matched to a gene. Germline V gene data show CDR1 as SGHRS and CDR2 as YFSETQ. The length of the CDR3 is 16 residues. CDR3 sequence: CASSLVGTGRGNTIYF. CDR3 sequence (DNA): TGCGCCAGCAGCCTGGTCGGGACAGGGAGGGGAAACACCATATATTTT.

The chain is built from TRBV5-1 and TRBJ2-5; D gene unclear. Germline CDR1 SGHRS, CDR2 YFSETQ. The CDR3 runs to 16 residues. V shed 0 bases and J shed 4 bases, with 16 bases lying between them. CDR3 sequence: CASSLGPGRSGETQYF. Here the CDR3 DNA reads TGCGCCAGCAGCTTGGGGCCGGGTCGTTCCGGAGAGACCCAGTACTTC.

J is TRBJ1-2 and V is TRBV7-2; D is undetermined. The CDR3 totals 11 residues. The V end lost 0 bases, the J end lost 8 bases, and 4 bases lay between the germline ends. Germline CDR1 reads SGHTA; CDR2 reads FQGNSA. The CDR3 DNA reads as TGTGCCAGCAGCTTAGCCGGGGGCTACACCTTC. It is translated as CASSLAGGYTF.

The rearrangement joins TRBV7-8 to TRBJ1-5, with 9 bases lining up with TRBD1. After removal of 5 bases from V and 4 bases from J, the junction contained 9 bases not matched to a gene. The CDR3 loop spans 16 amino acids. Germline assignment: CDR1 SGHVS and CDR2 FQNEAQ. The CDR3: CASSRSQGAENQPQHF. DNA of the CDR3: TGTGCCAGCAGCCGATCACAGGGGGCGGAGAATCAGCCCCAGCATTTT.

The chain combines TRBV18 with TRBJ2-5; TRBD1 matches at 8 bases. V trimming: 5 bases; J trimming: 2 bases; junction bases outside the gene matches: 7. Germline V CDR1 and CDR2: KGHSH, LQKENI. This CDR3 is built from 15 residues. CDR3 in amino acids: CASSRGQVPQETQYF. CDR3 coding DNA: TGTGCCAGCTCAAGGGGACAGGTTCCACAAGAGACCCAGTACTTC.

V is TRBV7-3 and J is TRBJ1-2, with a tentative D call TRBD1 (5 bases). The V gene's germline CDR1 is SGHTA and CDR2 FQGTGA. V was pared by 1 base and J by 8 bases, with 11 bases between. There are 13 residues in the CDR3. As DNA, the CDR3 is TGTGCCAGCAGCTTAAGGGCAGGGCGAGGCTACACCTTC. The encoded protein is CASSLRAGRGYTF.

This chain connects TRBV11-2 to TRBJ2-5; 7 nucleotides line up with TRBD1. The CDR3 length is 15 residues. The germline gives CDR1 SGHAT, CDR2 FQNNGV. J was trimmed by 2 bases and V by 3 bases; bases with no gene match: 6. In DNA form, the CDR3 reads TGTGCCAGCAGCTTCCCGACCAGGGGGCAAGAGACCCAGTACTTC. Amino acid sequence: CASSFPTRGQETQYF.

This clone has a handful of counts. The chain uses TRBV3-1 (or the pseudogene TRBV3-2) and TRBJ2-2; D is ambiguous. The CDR3 is 16 residues long. Germline CDR1 LGHDT, CDR2 YNNKEL (reference sequence). The V gene lost 1 base and the J gene lost 0 bases, with 9 bases spanning the gap. The CDR3 nucleotides are TGTGCCAGCAGCCAAGTACTTAAATCGAACACCGGGGAGCTGTTTTTT. Residues: CASSQVLKSNTGELFF.

CDR3 protein: CASKEGGQPQHF. In nucleotides, the CDR3 is TGCGCCAGCAAAGAAGGAGGTCAGCCCCAGCATTTT. This chain uses TRBV10-1 with TRBJ1-5; the D is unclear. Germline V gene sequence: CDR1 WNHNN, CDR2 SYGVQD (reference sequence). This CDR3 is built from 12 residues. The ends were cut back, 7 bases at V and 6 bases at J, with 10 bases in the middle.